These 25 T cell receptor beta chains originate from one sample sequenced in a study of blood T cell repertoires in COVID-19. The table came from immunoSEQ multiplex PCR; TCRdb's copy has only in-frame clones and leaves some out. The sample contains about 120,000 clones, roughly 89% of which appear only once. The source material was peripheral blood. These receptors were obtained from a woman in her sixties or seventies with COVID-19, enrolled during active disease.

The chain carries TRBV7-8 and TRBJ2-3; tentatively, D is TRBD1 (6 bases). The germline V gene encodes CDR1 SGHVS and CDR2 FQNEAQ. This CDR3 spans 17 amino acids. Trimming shortened V by 2 bases and J by 2 bases, and 17 bases separated the two germline ends. CDR3 sequence (DNA): TGTGCCAGCAGCTTAAGCTCTATACGGACAGTCACAGATACGCAGTATTTT. Its translation is CASSLSSIRTVTDTQYF.

The V and J genes are TRBV5-6 and TRBJ1-2; no clear D. Between the trimmed V and J ends, which lost 5 bases and 4 bases, there was a span of 12 bases. The CDR3 runs 13 residues. Germline loops: CDR1 SGHDT, CDR2 YYEEEE. The CDR3 nucleotides read TGTGCCAGCAGACAAGTATTCATCTATGGCTACACCTTC. Amino acids: CASRQVFIYGYTF.

The V and J genes are TRBV5-1 and TRBJ1-6; TRBD1 is a possible D gene (6 bases). The V gene's germline CDR1 is SGHRS and CDR2 YFSETQ. The CDR3 runs to 14 residues. Trimming cost V 4 bases and J 6 bases, with 11 bases left between them. DNA of the CDR3: TGCGCCAGCAGCCCGGTGGACAGTAATTCACCCCTCCACTTT. Its protein product is CASSPVDSNSPLHF.

The rearrangement uses TRBV5-1 and TRBJ1-3; D unclear. This CDR3 has 12 amino acids. V lost 4 bases, J lost 2 bases, and 4 bases lay in between. Germline values: CDR1 SGHRS, CDR2 YFSETQ. This chain's CDR3 is CASSEPGNTIYF. The CDR3 bases are TGCGCCAGCAGCGAGCCTGGAAACACCATATATTTT. Supplemented by reference TRBV5-1 and TRBJ1-3, the full variable domain reads KAGVTQTPRYLIKTRGQQVTLSCSPISGHRSVSWYQQTPGQGLQFLFEYFSETQRNKGNFPGRFSGRQFSNSRSEMNVSTLELGDSALYLCASSEPGNTIYFGEGSWLTVV.

The rearrangement links TRBV10-3 to TRBJ2-1, with D maybe TRBD2 (6 bases). V gave up 4 bases and J gave up 2 bases, with 12 bases separating them. Germline values: CDR1 ENHRY, CDR2 SYGVKD. This CDR3 has 15 amino acids. This CDR3 reads CAISGGRETYNEQFF. Here the CDR3 DNA reads TGTGCCATCAGTGGAGGACGGGAGACCTACAATGAGCAGTTCTTC.

The CDR3: CASSVVSSGAIQYF. The CDR3 DNA reads TGTGCCAGCAGCGTAGTTAGTAGCGGGGCCATTCAGTACTTC. The rearrangement uses TRBV9 and TRBJ2-4; 8 positions agree with TRBD2. CDR1 SGDLS and CDR2 YYNGEE come from the germline V gene. V shed 0 bases, J shed 9 bases, and the junction held 5 bases outside the gene matches. The CDR3 runs to 14 residues.

The genes are TRBV7-6 and TRBJ1-3; D possibly corresponds to TRBD1 (5 bases). Germline CDR1 reads SGHVS; CDR2 reads FNYEAQ. Trimming removed 0 bases at V and 2 bases at J, with 11 bases between. CDR3 length: 16 residues. CDR3 in amino acids: CASSLADGGTGNTIYF. The CDR3 coding sequence is TGTGCCAGCAGCTTAGCGGACGGGGGTACTGGAAACACCATATATTTT.

This chain connects TRBV29-1 to TRBJ2-1, with D possibly being TRBD2 (6 bases). Germline lookup yields CDR1 SQVTM and CDR2 ANQGSEA. The CDR3 loop spans 12 amino acids. V gave up 4 bases and J gave up 4 bases, with 8 bases separating them. The CDR3 DNA reads as TGCAGCGTTGGTCGGGGGTACAATGAGCAGTTCTTC. Protein product: CSVGRGYNEQFF.

The chain has TRBV9 and TRBJ1-1, with D perhaps TRBD1 (6 bases). This CDR3 contains 13 residues. Germline V gene lookup returns CDR1 SGDLS and CDR2 YYNGEE. V dropped 5 bases and J dropped 4 bases, with 12 bases sitting between them. The CDR3 here is CASSRGRGTEAFF. The CDR3 DNA follows: TGTGCCAGCAGTCGGGGCAGGGGCACTGAAGCTTTCTTT.

This sequence joins TRBV10-3 and TRBJ2-7; possible D gene TRBD1, 5 bases. The length of the CDR3 is 14 residues. V lost 5 bases to trimming and J lost 1 base, with 12 bases between them. Germline CDR1 is ENHRY and CDR2 is SYGVKD. In DNA, the CDR3 is TGTGCCATCAGTCCCCGACAGCCTTCCTACGAGCAGTACTTC. Residues: CAISPRQPSYEQYF.

The chain couples TRBV18 to TRBJ2-7; D might be TRBD2 (6 bases). CDR3 length equals 16 residues. CDR1 and CDR2 from the germline V gene are KGHSH and LQKENI. Trimming left V 0 bases short and J 0 bases short, with 12 bases between. This chain's CDR3 is CASSPPSGQSSYEQYF. The CDR3 DNA sequence: TGTGCCAGCTCACCACCTAGCGGCCAAAGCTCCTACGAGCAGTACTTC.

V is TRBV7-9 and J is TRBJ2-2; D uncertain. CDR3 length: 18 residues. The germline V gene encodes CDR1 SEHNR and CDR2 FQNEAQ (reference sequence). Deletions cut 5 bases from V and 3 bases from J, with 22 bases between. Here the CDR3 reads CASSRRGGLRLDTGELFF. CDR3 DNA: TGTGCCAGCAGCCGCAGAGGTGGGTTGAGGTTGGACACCGGGGAGCTGTTTTTT.

The rearrangement links TRBV4-3 to TRBJ2-5; 9 bases line up with TRBD2. In germline, CDR1 is LGHNA, CDR2 YSLEER. After removal of 1 base from V and 9 bases from J, the junction contained 3 bases not matched to a gene. This CDR3 is built from 13 residues. This CDR3 is CASSQGAGGPQYF. The CDR3 coding sequence is TGCGCCAGCAGCCAAGGGGCGGGGGGGCCCCAGTACTTC.

V and J are TRBV19 and TRBJ2-1; 14 positions match TRBD2. The germline V gene has CDR1 LNHDA and CDR2 SQIVND (reference sequence). The V gene end was trimmed by 10 bases and the J gene end by 0 bases; junction bases not matched to a gene: 11. There are 18 residues in the CDR3. DNA for the CDR3: TGTGCCACGAGGACTAGCGGGGGGAAACTGAGCTCCTACAATGAGCAGTTCTTC. This codes for CATRTSGGKLSSYNEQFF.

The chain combines TRBV19 with TRBJ2-5; 10 bases are a match to TRBD2. Looked up from germline, CDR1 is LNHDA and CDR2 is SQIVND (reference sequence). The CDR3 spans 15 residues. With 4 bases clipped from V and 5 bases from J, the junction kept 7 bases outside the gene matches. Here the CDR3 reads CASSTGLAAFETQYF. As DNA, the CDR3 is TGTGCCAGTAGTACAGGACTAGCGGCTTTTGAGACCCAGTACTTC.

V gene TRBV10-3 combines with J gene TRBJ2-3, with D uncertain. CDR3 length: 13 amino acids. Trimming pared 4 bases from V and 4 bases from J, leaving 9 bases between. Germline loops: CDR1 ENHRY, CDR2 SYGVKD. CDR3 in amino acids: CAISVLGADTQYF. The CDR3 DNA follows: TGTGCCATCAGTGTACTGGGCGCAGATACGCAGTATTTT.

The CDR3 DNA sequence: TGTGCCAGCAGCTTAGTAGTCACCGAGGCTGAAGCTTTCTTT. It translates to CASSLVVTEAEAFF. The V gene is TRBV7-2, the J gene TRBJ1-1; D ambiguous. Germline V lookup: CDR1 SGHTA, CDR2 FQGNSA. Between the trimmed V and J ends, which lost 1 base and 6 bases, there was a span of 12 bases. There are 14 residues in the CDR3.

This chain links TRBV25-1 with TRBJ1-1, with D perhaps TRBD1 (6 bases). Trimming removed 7 bases from V and 2 bases from J, with 20 bases in between. The CDR3 contains 16 residues. Looked up from germline, CDR1 is MGHDK and CDR2 is SYGVNS. CDR3 residues: CASTTTTGSSNTEAFF. The CDR3 region has the DNA TGTGCCAGCACCACAACTACAGGGTCCTCAAACACTGAAGCTTTCTTT.

The chain carries TRBV11-2 and TRBJ1-5; D unresolved. V lost 5 bases and J lost 4, with 9 bases in between. The CDR3 loop spans 13 amino acids. Germline V gene lookup returns CDR1 SGHAT and CDR2 FQNNGV. CDR3 sequence reads: CASSPFGNQPQHF. In DNA, the CDR3 is TGTGCCAGCAGCCCCTTCGGGAATCAGCCCCAGCATTTT.

The V call is TRBV7-9, the J call TRBJ1-4; 9 bases align to TRBD1. The CDR3 is 16 residues long. Germline V lookup: CDR1 SEHNR, CDR2 FQNEAQ (reference sequence). V gave up 3 bases and J gave up 1 base; unmatched junction bases: 3. The CDR3 sequence: CASSFGQGLTNEKLFF. DNA of the CDR3: TGTGCCAGCAGCTTTGGACAGGGGTTAACTAATGAAAAACTGTTTTTT.

The chain carries TRBV4-1 and TRBJ2-3, with 7 bases identical to TRBD2. This CDR3 comprises 15 residues. Germline CDR1 reads MGHRA; CDR2 reads YSYEKL. Trimming took 0 bases from V and 1 from J; bases not matched to a gene: 1. CDR3 amino acids: CASSQELAGTDTQYF. CDR3 nucleotide sequence: TGCGCCAGCAGCCAAGAGCTAGCGGGCACAGATACGCAGTATTTT.

This clone is a singleton in its sample. The V gene is TRBV11-3, the J gene TRBJ1-1; TRBD1 matches at 7 bases. The CDR3 sequence is 14 residues long. Germline CDR1 reads SGHNT; CDR2 reads YENEEA. The J segment lost 3 bases and the V segment lost 4 bases, leaving 5 bases of the junction unmatched. The CDR3 DNA follows: TGTGCCAGCAGCTCGACAGGGCGGGACACTGAAGCTTTCTTT. Translating gives CASSSTGRDTEAFF.

The V gene is TRBV5-1, the J gene TRBJ2-5; 13 bases agree with TRBD2. After removal of 5 bases from V and 7 bases from J, the junction contained 11 bases not matched to a gene. Per the germline V gene, CDR1 is SGHRS and CDR2 is YFSETQ. The CDR3 runs 16 residues. CDR3: CASSFGTSGAPGTQYF. The CDR3 bases are TGCGCCAGCAGTTTCGGGACTAGCGGGGCACCAGGGACCCAGTACTTC.

This chain's CDR3 is CASSSTWRGGDNSPLHF. The CDR3 DNA reads TGTGCCAGCAGCTCGACGTGGAGGGGTGGGGATAATTCACCCCTCCACTTT. The gene calls are TRBV9 and TRBJ1-6, with a tentative D call TRBD1 (5 bases). Germline V gives CDR1 SGDLS, CDR2 YYNGEE. This CDR3 is built from 17 residues. V dropped 4 bases and J dropped 5 bases, with 19 bases sitting between them.

This chain uses TRBV11-2 with TRBJ2-7, with 9 bases identical to TRBD2. The germline V gene encodes CDR1 SGHAT and CDR2 FQNNGV. With 6 bases clipped from V and 3 bases from J, the junction kept 9 bases outside the gene matches. The CDR3 extends over 15 amino acids. CDR3 amino acids: CASRSGRGGFYEQYF. In DNA, the CDR3 is TGTGCCAGCAGATCTGGGCGGGGGGGCTTCTACGAGCAGTACTTC.